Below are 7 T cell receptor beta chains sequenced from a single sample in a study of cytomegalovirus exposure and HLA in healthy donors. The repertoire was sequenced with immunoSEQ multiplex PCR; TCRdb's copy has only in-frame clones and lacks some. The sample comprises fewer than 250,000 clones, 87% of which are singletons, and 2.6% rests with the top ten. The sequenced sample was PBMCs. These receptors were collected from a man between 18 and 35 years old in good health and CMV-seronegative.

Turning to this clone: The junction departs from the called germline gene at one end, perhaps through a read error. The chain's CDR3 is CSATDADRRDF. Here the CDR3 DNA reads TGCAGTGCTACCGATGCAGACAGGAGAGATTTT. The V and J genes are TRBV20-1 and TRBJ1-4, with D maybe TRBD1 (6 bases). The CDR3 length is 11 residues. Germline CDR1 reads DFQATT; CDR2 reads SNEGSKA (reference sequence).

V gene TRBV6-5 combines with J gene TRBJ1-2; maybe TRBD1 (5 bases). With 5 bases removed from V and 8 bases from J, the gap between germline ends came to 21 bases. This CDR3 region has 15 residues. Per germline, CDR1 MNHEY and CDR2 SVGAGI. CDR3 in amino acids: CASSGYAGLDGGYTF. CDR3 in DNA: TGTGCCAGCAGTGGTTACGCAGGGTTGGACGGAGGCTACACCTTC.

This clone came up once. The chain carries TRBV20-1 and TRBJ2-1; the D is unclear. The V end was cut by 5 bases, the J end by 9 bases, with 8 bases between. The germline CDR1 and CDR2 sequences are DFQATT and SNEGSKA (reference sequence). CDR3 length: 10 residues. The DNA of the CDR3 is TGCAGTGCTGCACTTTTTGAGCAGTTCTTC. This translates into CSAALFEQFF.

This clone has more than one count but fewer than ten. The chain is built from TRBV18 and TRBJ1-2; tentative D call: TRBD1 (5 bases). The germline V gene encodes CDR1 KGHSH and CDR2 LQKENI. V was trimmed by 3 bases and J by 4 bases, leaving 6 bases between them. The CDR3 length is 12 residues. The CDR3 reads CASSPGGYGYTF. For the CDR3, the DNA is TGTGCCAGCTCACCGGGGGGCTATGGCTACACCTTC.

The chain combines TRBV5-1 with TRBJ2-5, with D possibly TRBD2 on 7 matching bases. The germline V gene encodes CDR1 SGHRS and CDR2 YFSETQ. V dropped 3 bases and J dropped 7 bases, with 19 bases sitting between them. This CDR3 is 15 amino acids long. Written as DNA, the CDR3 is TGCGCCAGCAGCTCACACCCTGACGGGGGGCGGACCCAGTACTTC. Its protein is CASSSHPDGGRTQYF.

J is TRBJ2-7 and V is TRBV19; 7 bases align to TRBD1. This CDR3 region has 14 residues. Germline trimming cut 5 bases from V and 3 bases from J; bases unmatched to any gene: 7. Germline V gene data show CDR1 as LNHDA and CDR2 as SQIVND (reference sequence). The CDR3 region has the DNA TGTGCCAGTAGTGCCTCCGGGACAGTCTACGAGCAGTACTTC. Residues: CASSASGTVYEQYF.

CDR3 bases: TGTGCCAGCAGTGGGACAGGTTTCTCCTACGAGCAGTACTTC. It yields the protein CASSGTGFSYEQYF. This chain uses TRBV2 with TRBJ2-7; 7 bases map to TRBD1. CDR3 length: 14 amino acids. Looked up from germline, CDR1 is SNHLY and CDR2 is FYNNEI. Germline trimming cut 4 bases from V and 0 bases from J; bases unmatched to any gene: 3.